This TCR beta chain emerged from a study of immune evolution from preneoplasia to lung adenocarcinoma. Trimming took 2 bases from V and 0 from J, leaving 20 bases between them. The V gene's germline CDR1 is GTSNPN and CDR2 SVGIG (reference sequence). The CDR3 runs to 18 residues. Using immunoSEQ multiplex PCR, the repertoire was profiled, and TCRdb retains in-frame clones only, with some absent. The profile covers about 5,400 clones, with approximately 83% appearing a single time and 3% to 3.5% taken by the ten largest. The chain couples TRBV30 to TRBJ1-3; weak D call: TRBD1 (6 bases). The clonotype comes from a person between 45 and 75 years old with lung adenocarcinoma. The specimen was FFPE invasive lung adenocarcinoma tissue. The CDR3 coding sequence is TGTGCCTGGAGTCCCTACAGGGTGCCCTCTCTCTCTGGAAACACCATATATTTT. It specifies CAWSPYRVPSLSGNTIYF.